Here is one T cell receptor beta chain with its context. Its antigen is unknown. The CDR3 has 13 amino acids. The source of the sample is a study of blood T cells in healthy people across ages. Study-level findings and limits: Observed TCR beta diversity per million T cells went down as age went up. This fall followed a roughly linear course with age.

The second PCR ran roughly 6 to 11 cycles with a sample-barcoded 5' primer and J-beta primers. Carrying 12 random nucleotides, a template-switch adaptor labeled each individual cDNA molecule. TCRdb re-called the 5' RACE reads with MiXCR, one entry per CDR3 protein. This table holds over 750,000 distinct CDR3 sequences, more than 20% found once. Total RNA extracted from each sample amounted to at least 6 micrograms. These data are also associated with another study on T cells of mothers and their children. This second study says: A few healthy Caucasian mothers, along with their six children, served as the donors.

This sequence joins TRBV21-1 and TRBJ2-1; the DNA was not compared with TRBD2, the D call given in the table. TRBV21-1 is a pseudogene locus. The sequence derives from a boy between 10 and 17 years old in good health. The sequenced sample consisted of blood. The CDR3 nucleotides read TGTGCCAGCCCTAGCCGAGACTACAATGAGCAGTTCTTC. Protein: CASPSRDYNEQFF.